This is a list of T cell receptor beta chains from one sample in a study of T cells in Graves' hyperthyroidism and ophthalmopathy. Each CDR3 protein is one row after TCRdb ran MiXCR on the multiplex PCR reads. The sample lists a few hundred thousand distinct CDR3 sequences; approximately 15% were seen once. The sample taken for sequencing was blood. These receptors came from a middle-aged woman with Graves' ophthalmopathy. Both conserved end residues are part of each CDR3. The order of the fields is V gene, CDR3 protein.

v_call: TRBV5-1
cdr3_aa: CASSLVGTRTDTQYF

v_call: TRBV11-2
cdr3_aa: CASSLAPRTSGRILSSGELFF

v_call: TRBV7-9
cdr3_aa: CASSSQQGIVYEQYF

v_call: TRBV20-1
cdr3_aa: CSPTVSYHEQFF

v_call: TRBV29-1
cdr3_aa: CSVRTSGGPTGTQYF

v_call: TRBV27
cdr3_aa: CASRRDPIRPDTQYF

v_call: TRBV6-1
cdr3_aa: CATRRDQGAGANVLTF

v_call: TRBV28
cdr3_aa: CASSLGDRFPGEGYTF

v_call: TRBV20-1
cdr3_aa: CSARPTGAHSIYEQYF

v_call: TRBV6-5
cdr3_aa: CASSYPGTNNEQFF

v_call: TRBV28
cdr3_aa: CASSLPPFSTDTQYF

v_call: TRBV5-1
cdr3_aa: CASSLGQGASGYTF

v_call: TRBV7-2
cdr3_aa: CASSSPGGSMSSYNEQFF

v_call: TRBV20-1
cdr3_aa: CSARAGHEQFF

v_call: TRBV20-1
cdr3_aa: CSVIIVAGGFTDTQYF

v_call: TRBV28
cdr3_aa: CASRADFNTDTQYF

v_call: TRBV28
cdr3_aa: CASSTTGTSGPYNEQFF

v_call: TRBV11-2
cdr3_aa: CASSSPDYFQETQYF

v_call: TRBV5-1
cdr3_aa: CASSLGDTELNEQFF

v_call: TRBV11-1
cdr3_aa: CASSSGDRVRGDTQYF

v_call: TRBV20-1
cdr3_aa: CSATGSASYGYTF

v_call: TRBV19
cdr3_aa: CASSIGASGTYEQYF

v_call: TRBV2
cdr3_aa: CASRDFQGLGNQPQHF

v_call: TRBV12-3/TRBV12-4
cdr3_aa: CASTPDGGQPQHF

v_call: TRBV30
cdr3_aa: CAWSATGFGGDTQYF

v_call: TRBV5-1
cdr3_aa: CASRLGISGKQETQYF

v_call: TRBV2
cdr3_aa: CASQRLVMNTEAFF

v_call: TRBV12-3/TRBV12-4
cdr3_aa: CASSLFGNTIYF

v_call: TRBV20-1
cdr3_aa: CSASSPGLARTQYF

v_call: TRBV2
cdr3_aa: CASSEGTDFYNEQFF

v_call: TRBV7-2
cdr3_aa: CASSLAGSNTEAFF

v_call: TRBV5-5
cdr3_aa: CASSLATETDTQYF

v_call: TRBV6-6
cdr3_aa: CASSYSRASGASTDTQYF

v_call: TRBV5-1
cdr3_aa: CASSLANFGRGAKTEAFF

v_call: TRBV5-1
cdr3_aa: CASSLEKYEQYF

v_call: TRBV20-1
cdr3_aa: CSASRQGGQETQYF

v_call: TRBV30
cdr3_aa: CAWSVDPQGKGTFF

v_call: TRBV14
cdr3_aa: CASSQQGSFSPLHF

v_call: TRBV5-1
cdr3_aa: CASRGDGGEKLFF

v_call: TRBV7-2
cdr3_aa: CASSPWTSGEQFF